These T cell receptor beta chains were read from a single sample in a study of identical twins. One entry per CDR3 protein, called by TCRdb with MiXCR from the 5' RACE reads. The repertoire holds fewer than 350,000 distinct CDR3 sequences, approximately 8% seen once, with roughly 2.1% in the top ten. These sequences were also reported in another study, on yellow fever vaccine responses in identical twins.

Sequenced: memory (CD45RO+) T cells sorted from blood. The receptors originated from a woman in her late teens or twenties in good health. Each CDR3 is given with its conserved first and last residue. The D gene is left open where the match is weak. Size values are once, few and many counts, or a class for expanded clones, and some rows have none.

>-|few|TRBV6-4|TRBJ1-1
CASSASSALNTEAFF
TGTGCCAGCAGTGCCAGTTCCGCCTTGAACACTGAAGCTTTCTTT
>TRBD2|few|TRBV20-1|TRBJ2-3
CSATLAGGPSGTQYF
TGCAGTGCCACACTAGCGGGGGGGCCTTCGGGTACGCAGTATTTT
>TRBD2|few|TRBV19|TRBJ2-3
CASARGESTDTQYF
TGTGCCAGCGCCCGGGGGGAGAGCACAGATACGCAGTATTTT
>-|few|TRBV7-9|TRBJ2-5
CASSPMVEETQYF
TGTGCCAGCAGCCCTATGGTAGAAGAGACCCAGTACTTC
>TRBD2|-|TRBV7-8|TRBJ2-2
CASSLARLALAGELFF
TGTGCCAGCAGCTTAGCCCGACTAGCATTAGCCGGGGAGCTGTTTTTT
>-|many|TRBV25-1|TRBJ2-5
CASSEFRGSQETQYF
TGTGCCAGCAGTGAATTTAGAGGGTCCCAAGAGACCCAGTACTTC
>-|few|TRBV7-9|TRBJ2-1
CASSVISYNEQFF
TGTGCCAGCAGCGTAATATCCTACAATGAGCAGTTCTTC
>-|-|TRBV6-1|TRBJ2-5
CASRQTSLQTQYF
TGTGCCAGCAGACAAACTAGCTTACAGACCCAGTACTTC
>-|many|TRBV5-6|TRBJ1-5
CASSLVDQPQHF
TGTGCCAGCAGCTTGGTAGATCAGCCCCAGCATTTT
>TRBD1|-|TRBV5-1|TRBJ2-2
CASSLGQGQNTGELFF
TGCGCCAGCAGCTTGGGACAGGGTCAAAACACCGGGGAGCTGTTTTTT
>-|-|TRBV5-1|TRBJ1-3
CASSLEGLTGNTIYF
TGCGCCAGCAGCTTGGAAGGGCTCACCGGAAACACCATATATTTT
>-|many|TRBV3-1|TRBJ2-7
CASSQGPYEQYF
TGTGCCAGCAGCCAGGGACCCTACGAGCAGTACTTC
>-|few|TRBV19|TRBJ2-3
CASSKGRVTDTQYF
TGTGCCAGTAGTAAGGGAAGAGTAACAGATACGCAGTATTTT
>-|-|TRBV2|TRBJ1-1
CASSGVGEAFF
TGTGCCAGCAGTGGGGTCGGGGAAGCTTTCTTT
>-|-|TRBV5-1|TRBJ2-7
CASSLARGLEQYF
TGCGCCAGCAGCTTGGCCCGGGGCCTTGAGCAGTACTTC
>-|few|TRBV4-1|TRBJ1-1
CASSQPLRVTEAFF
TGCGCCAGCAGCCAACCCCTCAGGGTAACTGAAGCTTTCTTT
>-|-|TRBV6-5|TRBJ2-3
CASSSRGTRSTDTQYF
TGTGCCAGCAGTTCCAGGGGAACTCGGAGCACAGATACGCAGTATTTT
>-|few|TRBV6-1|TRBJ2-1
CAADSGLAPYNEQFF
TGTGCCGCTGATTCAGGGCTAGCGCCTTACAATGAGCAGTTCTTC
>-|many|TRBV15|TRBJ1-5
CATSSGGTNQPQHF
TGTGCCACCAGCAGCGGGGGGACCAATCAGCCCCAGCATTTT
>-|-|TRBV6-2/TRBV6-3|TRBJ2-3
CASSYGGATDTQYF
TGTGCCAGCAGTTACGGGGGGGCCACAGATACGCAGTATTTT
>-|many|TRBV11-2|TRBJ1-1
CASSRTPNTEAFF
TGTGCCAGCAGCAGAACACCGAACACTGAAGCTTTCTTT
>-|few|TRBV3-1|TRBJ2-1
CASSHTLGGAAGAF
TGTGCCAGCAGCCACACACTGGGGGGAGCCGCCGGGGCCTTC
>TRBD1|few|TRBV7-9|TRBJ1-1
CASSLGAGGGAFF
TGTGCCAGCAGCTTAGGGGCAGGGGGCGGGGCTTTCTTT